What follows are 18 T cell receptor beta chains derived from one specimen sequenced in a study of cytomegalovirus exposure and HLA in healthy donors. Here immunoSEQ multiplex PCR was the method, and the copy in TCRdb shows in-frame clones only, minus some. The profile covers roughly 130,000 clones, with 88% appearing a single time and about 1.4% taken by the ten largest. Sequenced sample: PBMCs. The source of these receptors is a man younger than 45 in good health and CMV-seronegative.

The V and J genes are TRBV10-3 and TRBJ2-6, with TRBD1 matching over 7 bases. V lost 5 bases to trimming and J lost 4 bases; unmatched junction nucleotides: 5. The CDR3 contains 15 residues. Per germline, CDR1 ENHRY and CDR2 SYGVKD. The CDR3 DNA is TGTGCCATCAGTCCGACAGGGTACGGGGCCAACGTCCTGACTTTC. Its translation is CAISPTGYGANVLTF.

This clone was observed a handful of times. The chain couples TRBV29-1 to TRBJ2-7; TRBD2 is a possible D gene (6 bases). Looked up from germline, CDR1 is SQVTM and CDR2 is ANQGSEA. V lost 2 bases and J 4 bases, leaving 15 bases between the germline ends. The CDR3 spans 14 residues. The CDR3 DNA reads TGCAGCGTTGAATGGCGGGGAGGTGGGTACGAGCAGTACTTC. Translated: CSVEWRGGGYEQYF.

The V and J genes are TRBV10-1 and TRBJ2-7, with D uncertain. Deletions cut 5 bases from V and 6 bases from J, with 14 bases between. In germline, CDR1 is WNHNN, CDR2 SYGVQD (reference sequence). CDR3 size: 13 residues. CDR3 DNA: TGCGCCAGCAGTACGGGTTTAAATGGCGAGCAGTACTTC. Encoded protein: CASSTGLNGEQYF.

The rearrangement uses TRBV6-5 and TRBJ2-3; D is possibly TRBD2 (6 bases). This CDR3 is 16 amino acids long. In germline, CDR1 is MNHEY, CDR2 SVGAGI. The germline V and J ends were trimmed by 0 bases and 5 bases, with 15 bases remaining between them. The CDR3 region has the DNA TGTGCCAGCAGTTACTCTCGGGAGACACCCCAAGATACGCAGTATTTT. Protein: CASSYSRETPQDTQYF.

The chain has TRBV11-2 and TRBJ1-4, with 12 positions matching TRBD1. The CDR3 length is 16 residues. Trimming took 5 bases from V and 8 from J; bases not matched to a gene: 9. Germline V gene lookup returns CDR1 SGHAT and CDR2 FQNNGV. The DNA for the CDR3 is TGTGCCAGCAGCCACGGGGACAGGGGGCTAGGAGAAAAACTGTTTTTT. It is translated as CASSHGDRGLGEKLFF.

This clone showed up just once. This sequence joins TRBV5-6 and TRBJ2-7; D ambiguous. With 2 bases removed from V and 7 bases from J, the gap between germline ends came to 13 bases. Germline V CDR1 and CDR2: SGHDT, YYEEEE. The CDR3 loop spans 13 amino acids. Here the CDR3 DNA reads TGTGCCAGCAGCTTAACTCTCCCAATGGAGCAGTACTTC. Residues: CASSLTLPMEQYF.

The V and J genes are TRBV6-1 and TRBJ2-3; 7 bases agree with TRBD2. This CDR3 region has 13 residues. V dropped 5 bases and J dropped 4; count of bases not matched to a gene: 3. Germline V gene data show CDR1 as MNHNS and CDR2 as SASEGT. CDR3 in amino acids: CASSIGRADTQYF. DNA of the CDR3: TGTGCCAGCAGTATAGGGAGGGCAGATACGCAGTATTTT.

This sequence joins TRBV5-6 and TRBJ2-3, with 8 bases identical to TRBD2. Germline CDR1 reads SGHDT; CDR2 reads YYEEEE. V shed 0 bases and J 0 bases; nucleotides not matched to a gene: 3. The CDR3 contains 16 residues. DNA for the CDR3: TGTGCCAGCAGCTTGGGAGCGGGAGTGAGCACAGATACGCAGTATTTT. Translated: CASSLGAGVSTDTQYF.

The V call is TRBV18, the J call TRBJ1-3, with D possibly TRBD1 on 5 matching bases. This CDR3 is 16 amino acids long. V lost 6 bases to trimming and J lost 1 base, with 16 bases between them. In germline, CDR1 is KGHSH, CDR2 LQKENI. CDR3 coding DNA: TGTGCCAGCTCCCCTCTGGACACTGCTTCTGGAAACACCATATATTTT. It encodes CASSPLDTASGNTIYF.

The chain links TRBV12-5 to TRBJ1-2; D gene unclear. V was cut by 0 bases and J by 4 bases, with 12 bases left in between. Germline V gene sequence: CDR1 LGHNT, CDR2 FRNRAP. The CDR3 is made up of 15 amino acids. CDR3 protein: CASGLVDFQVYGYTF. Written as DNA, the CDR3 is TGTGCTAGTGGTTTGGTAGATTTCCAGGTCTATGGCTACACCTTC.

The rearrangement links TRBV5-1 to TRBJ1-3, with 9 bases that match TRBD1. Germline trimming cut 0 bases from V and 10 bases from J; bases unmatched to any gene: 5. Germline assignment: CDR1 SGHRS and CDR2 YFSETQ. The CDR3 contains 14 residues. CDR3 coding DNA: TGCGCCAGCAGCTTGGACGGACAGGGGAATACCATATATTTT. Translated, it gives CASSLDGQGNTIYF.

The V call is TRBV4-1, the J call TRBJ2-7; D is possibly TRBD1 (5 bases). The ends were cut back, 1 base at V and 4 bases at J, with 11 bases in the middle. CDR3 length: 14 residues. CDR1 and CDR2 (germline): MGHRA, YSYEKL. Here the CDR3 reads CASSQVGAAYEQYF. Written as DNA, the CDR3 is TGCGCCAGCAGCCAAGTAGGGGCAGCTTACGAGCAGTACTTC.

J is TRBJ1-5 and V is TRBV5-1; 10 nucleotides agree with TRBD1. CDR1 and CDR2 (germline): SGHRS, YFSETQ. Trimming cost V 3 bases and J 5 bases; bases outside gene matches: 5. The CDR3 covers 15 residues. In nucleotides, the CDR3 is TGCGCCAGCAGCTCGGGGACAGGGGCGTATCAGCCCCAGCATTTT. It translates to CASSSGTGAYQPQHF. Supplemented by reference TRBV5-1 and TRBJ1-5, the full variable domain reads KAGVTQTPRYLIKTRGQQVTLSCSPISGHRSVSWYQQTPGQGLQFLFEYFSETQRNKGNFPGRFSGRQFSNSRSEMNVSTLELGDSALYLCASSSGTGAYQPQHFGDGTRLSIL.

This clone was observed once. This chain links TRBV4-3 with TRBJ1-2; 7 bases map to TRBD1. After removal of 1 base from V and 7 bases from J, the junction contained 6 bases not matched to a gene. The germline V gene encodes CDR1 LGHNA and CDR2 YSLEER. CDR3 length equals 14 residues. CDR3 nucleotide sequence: TGCGCCAGCAGCCAAGTGAGAGGGGGCGGTGGCTACACCTTC. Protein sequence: CASSQVRGGGGYTF.

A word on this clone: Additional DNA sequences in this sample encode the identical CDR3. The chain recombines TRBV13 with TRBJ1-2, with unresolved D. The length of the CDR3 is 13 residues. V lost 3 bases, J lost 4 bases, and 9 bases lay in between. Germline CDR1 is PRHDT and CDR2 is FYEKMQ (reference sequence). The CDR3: CASSFGQAYGYTF. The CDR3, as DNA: TGTGCCAGCAGCTTTGGCCAGGCCTATGGCTACACCTTC.

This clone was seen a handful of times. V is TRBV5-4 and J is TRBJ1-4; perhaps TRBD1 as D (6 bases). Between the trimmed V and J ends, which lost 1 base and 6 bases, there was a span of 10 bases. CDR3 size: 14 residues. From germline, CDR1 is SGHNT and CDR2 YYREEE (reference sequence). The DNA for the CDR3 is TGTGCCAGCAGCTTGCAGGGGTTCGATGAAAAACTGTTTTTT. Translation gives CASSLQGFDEKLFF.

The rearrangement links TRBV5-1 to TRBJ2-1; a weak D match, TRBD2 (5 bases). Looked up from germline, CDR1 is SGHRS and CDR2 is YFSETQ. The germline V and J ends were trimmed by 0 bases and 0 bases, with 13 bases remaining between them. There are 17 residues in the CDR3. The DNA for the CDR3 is TGCGCCAGCAGCTTGGAGTCTAGCCCGTCCTCCTACAATGAGCAGTTCTTC. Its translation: CASSLESSPSSYNEQFF.

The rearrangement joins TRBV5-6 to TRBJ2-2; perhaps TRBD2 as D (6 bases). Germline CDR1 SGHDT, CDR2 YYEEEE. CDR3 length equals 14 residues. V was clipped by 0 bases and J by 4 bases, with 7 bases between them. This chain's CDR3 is CASSLAGLTGELFF. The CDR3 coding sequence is TGTGCCAGCAGCTTGGCGGGACTCACCGGGGAGCTGTTTTTT.